Presented here are 29 T cell receptor beta chains from one specimen sequenced in a study of T cells in tuberculosis. The method was immunoSEQ multiplex PCR; TCRdb's version includes in-frame clones alone and lacks a portion of them. Counted here are more than 45,000 clones, approximately 88% occurring once; the ten biggest clones make up 21%. Sorting used thawed, overnight-rested PBMC stained with anti-CD3, a viability dye and GMM-loaded CD1B tetramer. The CD1B tetramers carried C32 glucose monomycolate purified from Rhodococcus equi. The sequenced sample was CD1b-GMM tetramer-negative cells sorted from PBMCs. The receptor source for this set is an adult woman with latent tuberculosis.

The chain couples TRBV4-1 to TRBJ2-2, with a tentative D call TRBD2 (6 bases). The CDR3 covers 15 residues. V was trimmed by 3 bases and J by 6 bases, leaving 14 bases between them. CDR1 and CDR2 (germline): MGHRA, YSYEKL. The CDR3, as DNA: TGCGCCAGCAGCCACAGCGACGGGAGACCCGGGGAGCTGTTTTTT. Its translation: CASSHSDGRPGELFF.

This chain links TRBV4-1 with TRBJ1-1; 9 nucleotides agree with TRBD1. V shed 4 bases, J shed 11 bases, and the junction held 11 bases outside the gene matches. The CDR3 loop spans 14 amino acids. CDR1 is MGHRA, CDR2 YSYEKL, per germline. This CDR3 is CASSLLPGTGYAFF. CDR3 DNA: TGCGCCAGCAGCCTACTTCCCGGGACAGGGTACGCTTTCTTT.

This chain uses TRBV19 with TRBJ1-2, with 9 nucleotides matching TRBD1. Germline CDR1 and CDR2: LNHDA and SQIVND (reference sequence). CDR3 size: 15 residues. Trimming removed 1 base from V and 2 bases from J; junction bases left unmatched: 2. CDR3 nucleotides: TGTGCCAGTAGTATAGGGACAGGGGCGAACTATGGCTACACCTTC. This encodes CASSIGTGANYGYTF.

The chain carries TRBV7-9 and TRBJ2-3; 13 bases agree with TRBD2. CDR1 is SEHNR, CDR2 FQNEAQ, per germline (reference sequence). The CDR3 is made up of 15 amino acids. Trimming at V came to 6 bases and at J to 6 bases, leaving 6 bases not matched to a gene. CDR3 loop: CASSIGLAGVDTQYF. The CDR3 nucleotides read TGTGCCAGCAGTATCGGACTAGCGGGGGTTGATACGCAGTATTTT.

This clone was detected a few times. The rearrangement links TRBV6-5 to TRBJ2-7, with 9 bases that match TRBD2. The length of the CDR3 is 13 residues. Germline lookup yields CDR1 MNHEY and CDR2 SVGAGI. Trimming removed 9 bases from V and 1 base from J; junction bases left unmatched: 4. CDR3 in amino acids: CASRTSDSYEQYF. Here the CDR3 DNA reads TGTGCCAGTAGGACTAGCGATTCCTACGAGCAGTACTTC.

The genes are TRBV2 and TRBJ2-7; maybe TRBD1 (5 bases). The CDR3 has 11 amino acids. Germline V lookup: CDR1 SNHLY, CDR2 FYNNEI. V was pared by 11 bases and J by 3 bases, with 11 bases between. As DNA, the CDR3 is TGTGCCGCGACAGAGAGCTACGAGCAGTACTTC. It yields the protein CAATESYEQYF.

The chain joins TRBV28 to TRBJ2-7; perhaps TRBD1 as D (5 bases). V was pared by 5 bases and J by 2 bases, with 10 bases between. The CDR3 loop spans 13 amino acids. Per germline, CDR1 MDHEN and CDR2 SYDVKM. Here the CDR3 reads CASSKGFPYEQYF. CDR3 bases: TGTGCCAGCAGTAAGGGGTTCCCCTACGAGCAGTACTTC. The whole variable domain, filled in from reference TRBV28 and TRBJ2-7, reads DVKVTQSSRYLVKRTGEKVFLECVQDMDHENMFWYRQDPGLGLRLIYFSYDVKMKEKGDIPEGYSVSREKKERFSLILESASTNQTSMYLCASSKGFPYEQYFGPGTRLTVT.

The chain has TRBV27 and TRBJ2-7; TRBD1 might be the D (6 bases). The CDR3 loop spans 14 amino acids. The germline V and J ends were trimmed by 5 bases and 6 bases, with 17 bases remaining between them. Germline V gene lookup returns CDR1 MNHEY and CDR2 SMNVEV (reference sequence). DNA for the CDR3: TGTGCCAGCAGTCTAGGCAGGGGTCAGGGCGAGCAGTACTTC. Its protein is CASSLGRGQGEQYF.

V is TRBV19 and J is TRBJ1-5; tentatively, D is TRBD1 (5 bases). Germline V gives CDR1 LNHDA, CDR2 SQIVND (reference sequence). V was cut by 7 bases and J by 0 bases, with 13 bases left in between. The CDR3 is 15 residues long. For the CDR3, the DNA is TGTGCCAGTACGGCCTTCCAGGGTAGCAATCAGCCCCAGCATTTT. It encodes CASTAFQGSNQPQHF.

The gene calls are TRBV30 and TRBJ2-1, with 11 bases identical to TRBD2. The CDR3 runs to 14 residues. Looked up from germline, CDR1 is GTSNPN and CDR2 is SVGIG (reference sequence). Losses at the gene ends were 0 bases for V and 12 bases for J; bases not matched to a gene: 7. The CDR3, as DNA: TGTGCCTGGAGTGTACGGCGTAGCGGGGGGGCGCAGTTCTTC. Translated, it gives CAWSVRRSGGAQFF. Complete variable domain (other parts from reference TRBV30 and TRBJ2-1): SQTIHQWPATLVQPVGSPLSLECTVEGTSNPNLYWYRQAAGRGLQLLFYSVGIGQISSEVPQNLSASRPQDRQFILSSKKLLLSDSGFYLCAWSVRRSGGAQFFGPGTRLTVL.

This CDR3 reads CAWSVYSNQPQHF. CDR3 coding DNA: TGTGCCTGGAGTGTATATAGCAATCAGCCCCAGCATTTT. The chain recombines TRBV30 with TRBJ1-5; no definite D call. The germline V gene encodes CDR1 GTSNPN and CDR2 SVGIG (reference sequence). V lost 0 bases and J 0 bases, leaving 3 bases between the germline ends. This CDR3 has 13 residues.

This chain connects TRBV13 to TRBJ2-7; a weak D match, TRBD1 (6 bases). The CDR3 has 15 amino acids. V dropped 0 bases and J dropped 0 bases, with 9 bases sitting between them. The germline CDR1 and CDR2 sequences are PRHDT and FYEKMQ (reference sequence). CDR3 sequence (DNA): TGTGCCAGCAGCTTAGGCCGGACAGTCTCCTACGAGCAGTACTTC. Its protein product is CASSLGRTVSYEQYF.

V gene TRBV4-3 combines with J gene TRBJ1-6; 9 bases line up with TRBD1. CDR1 and CDR2 from the germline V gene are LGHNA and YSLEER. The J segment lost 2 bases and the V segment lost 0 bases, leaving 5 bases of the junction unmatched. The CDR3 has 18 amino acids. The CDR3 protein is CASSQDQGQGPYNSPLHF. DNA of the CDR3: TGCGCCAGCAGCCAAGATCAGGGACAGGGACCCTATAATTCACCCCTCCACTTT.

This sequence joins TRBV7-6 and TRBJ2-1; a possible D gene is TRBD2 (6 bases). V lost 1 base and J 3 bases, leaving 16 bases between the germline ends. The CDR3 is 17 amino acids. CDR1 is SGHVS, CDR2 FNYEAQ, per germline. CDR3 sequence (DNA): TGTGCCAGCAGCTTAGAACCGCGGCTGACTAGCTACAATGAGCAGTTCTTC. Translating gives CASSLEPRLTSYNEQFF. Variable domain in full (rest from reference TRBV7-6 and TRBJ2-1): GAGVSQSPRYKVTKRGQDVALRCDPISGHVSLYWYRQALGQGPEFLTYFNYEAQQDKSGLPNDRFSAERPEGSISTLTIQRTEQRDSAMYRCASSLEPRLTSYNEQFFGPGTRLTVL.

The rearrangement joins TRBV5-1 to TRBJ1-2, with D hard to call. Germline assignment: CDR1 SGHRS and CDR2 YFSETQ. The CDR3 spans 15 residues. With 0 bases removed from V and 3 bases from J, the gap between germline ends came to 12 bases. DNA for the CDR3: TGCGCCAGCAGCTTGGCCCCCACAAATGACTATGGCTACACCTTC. This codes for CASSLAPTNDYGYTF.

The J gene is TRBJ2-1, the V gene TRBV4-2; 10 positions agree with TRBD2. Germline CDR1 and CDR2: LGHNA and YNFKEQ. The CDR3 runs to 15 residues. V dropped 4 bases and J dropped 4; count of bases not matched to a gene: 4. The CDR3 coding sequence is TGTGCCAGCAGCCCCGGACTAGCGGATTACAATGAGCAGTTCTTC. This translates into CASSPGLADYNEQFF.

The rearrangement uses TRBV19 and TRBJ1-2, with D maybe TRBD1 (5 bases). The V and J ends lost 7 bases and 3 bases respectively, with 12 bases between them. Germline V CDR1 and CDR2: LNHDA, SQIVND (reference sequence). The CDR3 is 13 residues long. The CDR3 loop reads CASTPLGDYGYTF. CDR3 in DNA: TGTGCCAGTACCCCGCTAGGGGACTATGGCTACACCTTC.

The V call is TRBV7-6, the J call TRBJ2-5; the match to TRBD2 covers 7 bases. The last part of the DNA fits TRBJ2-7 better; the J call may be wrong. CDR3 length: 15 amino acids. CDR1 SGHVS and CDR2 FNYEAQ come from the germline V gene. CDR3 protein: CASSPGGSAGYEQYF. In DNA form, the CDR3 reads TGTGCCAGCAGCCCGGGCGGGAGTGCGGGATACGAGCAGTACTTC.

V and J are TRBV28 and TRBJ2-3, with D perhaps TRBD1 (6 bases). V dropped 1 base and J dropped 3 bases, with 11 bases sitting between them. The CDR3 runs to 15 residues. Germline CDR1 is MDHEN and CDR2 is SYDVKM. CDR3 residues: CASSLSPRGTDTQYF. CDR3 bases: TGTGCCAGCAGTTTATCACCCAGGGGTACAGATACGCAGTATTTT.

V and J are TRBV18 and TRBJ1-1; D gene ambiguous. Between the trimmed V and J ends, which lost 3 bases and 3 bases, there was a span of 11 bases. The CDR3 runs to 14 residues. Germline V gene lookup returns CDR1 KGHSH and CDR2 LQKENI. CDR3 region: CASSPVVPDTEAFF. The CDR3 DNA reads TGTGCCAGCTCACCGGTGGTACCGGACACTGAAGCTTTCTTT.

Here the CDR3 reads CASSRGDYEQYF. For the CDR3, the DNA is TGTGCCAGCAGCCGGGGGGACTACGAGCAGTACTTC. The V and J genes are TRBV7-9 and TRBJ2-7, with 7 nucleotides matching TRBD2. Trimming at V came to 5 bases and at J to 3 bases, leaving 1 base not matched to a gene. This CDR3 region has 12 residues. Germline V gene sequence: CDR1 SEHNR, CDR2 FQNEAQ (reference sequence).

The genes are TRBV11-2 and TRBJ1-4; D not certain. The CDR3 extends over 14 amino acids. V was pared by 5 bases and J by 3 bases, with 10 bases between. CDR1 is SGHAT and CDR2 is FQNNGV in the germline V gene. CDR3 region: CASSRQRANEKLFF. The CDR3 nucleotides are TGTGCCAGCAGCCGGCAGAGGGCTAATGAAAAACTGTTTTTT.

This sequence joins TRBV18 and TRBJ1-1, with D possibly matching TRBD1 (5 bases). With 4 bases removed from V and 8 bases from J, the gap between germline ends came to 17 bases. Per the germline V gene, CDR1 is KGHSH and CDR2 is LQKENI. This CDR3 contains 14 residues. CDR3 sequence reads: CASSLSVPQVEAFF. CDR3 DNA: TGTGCCAGCTCACTATCAGTACCACAGGTCGAAGCTTTCTTT. Variable domain in full (rest from reference TRBV18 and TRBJ1-1): NAGVMQNPRHLVRRRGQEARLRCSPMKGHSHVYWYRQLPEEGLKFMVYLQKENIIDESGMPKERFSAEFPKEGPSILRIQQVVRGDSAAYFCASSLSVPQVEAFFGQGTRLTVV.

V and J are TRBV13 and TRBJ1-2, with D maybe TRBD1 (5 bases). Germline assignment: CDR1 PRHDT and CDR2 FYEKMQ (reference sequence). This CDR3 comprises 13 residues. The V end lost 2 bases, the J end lost 4 bases, and 8 bases lay between the germline ends. The CDR3 sequence is CASSLQGGYGYTF. CDR3 bases: TGTGCCAGCAGCTTACAGGGAGGCTATGGCTACACCTTC.

This chain links TRBV19 with TRBJ1-5, with D possibly TRBD1 on 5 matching bases. Germline CDR1 reads LNHDA; CDR2 reads SQIVND (reference sequence). V lost 10 bases, J lost 2 bases, and 15 bases lay in between. CDR3 length: 14 residues. The CDR3, as DNA: TGTGCCACCGCCCCGGGGGGAGGCAATCAGCCCCAGCATTTT. This gives the protein CATAPGGGNQPQHF.

This clone was seen only a few times. This rearrangement joins TRBV15 to TRBJ2-2, with 7 positions matching TRBD2. From germline, CDR1 is LNHNV and CDR2 YYDKDF (reference sequence). The CDR3 consists of 14 residues. V lost 0 bases, J lost 7 bases, and 2 bases stayed unmatched. The CDR3 region is CATSRDREVGELFF. The CDR3 DNA is TGTGCCACCAGCAGAGATCGGGAGGTCGGGGAGCTGTTTTTT. Drawing the rest from reference TRBV15 and TRBJ2-2, the complete variable domain is DAMVIQNPRYQVTQFGKPVTLSCSQTLNHNVMYWYQQKSSQAPKLLFHYYDKDFNNEADTPDNFQSRRPNTSFCFLDIRSPGLGDTAMYLCATSRDREVGELFFGEGSRLTVL.

The chain uses TRBV7-8 and TRBJ2-2; tentative D call: TRBD2 (7 bases). In germline, CDR1 is SGHVS, CDR2 FQNEAQ. The CDR3 loop spans 15 amino acids. V lost 7 bases and J 6 bases, leaving 18 bases between the germline ends. The CDR3 region has the DNA TGTGCCAGCAAACCGGGACTAAGGGGGGCCGGGGAGCTGTTTTTT. It yields the protein CASKPGLRGAGELFF.

This clone was counted a few times. This rearrangement joins TRBV6-1 to TRBJ1-5; the D is unclear. The length of the CDR3 is 16 residues. Germline CDR1 is MNHNS and CDR2 is SASEGT. Trimming cost V 2 bases and J 5 bases, with 16 bases left between them. The CDR3 sequence: CASSEPGIRFDQPQHF. The CDR3 bases are TGTGCCAGCAGTGAACCCGGGATTCGCTTCGATCAGCCCCAGCATTTT.

The rearrangement uses TRBV7-2 and TRBJ1-2, with D maybe TRBD1 (5 bases). Trimming pared 5 bases from V and 4 bases from J, leaving 14 bases between. Per the germline V gene, CDR1 is SGHTA and CDR2 is FQGNSA. This CDR3 has 14 residues. CDR3 loop: CASSPGGDFYGYTF. As DNA, the CDR3 is TGTGCCAGCAGCCCCGGGGGAGATTTCTATGGCTACACCTTC. Combining the CDR3 with reference TRBV7-2 and TRBJ1-2 gives the whole variable domain GAGVSQSPSNKVTEKGKDVELRCDPISGHTALYWYRQSLGQGLEFLIYFQGNSAPDKSGLPSDRFSAERTGGSVSTLTIQRTQQEDSAVYLCASSPGGDFYGYTFGSGTRLTVV.